The present entry profiles one TCR beta chain with its context. Sequencing was performed with immunoSEQ multiplex PCR; in TCRdb, only in-frame clones are kept and a portion is missing. The sample lists some 74,000 clones, about 94% occurring once. This specimen comes from a study of control samples from healthy donors and cancer patients. Sequencing was performed on blood. This clonotype originated in a woman younger than 45 in good health.

Here the CDR3 DNA reads TGCGCCAGCAGCTTGGCTGGGGGAGCCTACGAGCAGTACTTC. Residues: CASSLAGGAYEQYF. The rearrangement joins TRBV5-1 to TRBJ2-7; D is perhaps TRBD1 or TRBD2 (5 bases each). This CDR3 is built from 14 residues. Germline V gives CDR1 SGHRS, CDR2 YFSETQ. V was shortened by 0 bases and J by 2 bases, with 9 bases between the two germline ends.